The present TCR beta chain was sequenced within a study of spatial heterogeneity in lung cancer. The sample's time point: sample taken at primary tumor resection. Samples were donated by 72 untreated early-stage non-small cell lung cancer patients. The authors sequenced whole RNA from tumor, nontumor lung or frozen PBMC without sorting. Carried by each TCR cDNA molecule was a unique molecular identifier. TCRdb processed the 5' RACE reads anew with MiXCR; each CDR3 protein has one entry. The sample includes roughly 39,000 distinct CDR3 sequences, nearly 7% of them seen just once. For this clonotype: Its antigen is not known.

Study outcomes and limitations: Resection blood, more than follow-up blood, showed ubiquitous expanded tumor TCRs.

Germline V gene sequence: CDR1 SEHNR, CDR2 FQNEAQ (reference sequence). V was pared by 4 bases and J by 2 bases, with 14 bases between. The CDR3 has 15 amino acids. Sample: PBMCs, taken at surgery. This TCR came from a female donor with early-stage non-small cell lung cancer. The V call is TRBV7-9, the J call TRBJ1-1, with a weak D call TRBD1 (6 bases). Here the CDR3 reads CASSSLDGTNTEAFF. In DNA form, the CDR3 reads TGTGCCAGCAGCTCGTTGGACGGGACAAACACTGAAGCTTTCTTT.